This T cell receptor beta chain was retrieved from a study of shared clonotypes between healthy human individuals (dated by TCRdb to about 2020). Regarding the research as a whole: A couple of women and a few men aged 18 to 49 years were included in the cohort. Each donor's leukapheresis produced roughly between roughly 0.85 and 9 billion PBMCs. To increase sequencing depth and limit assay-specific biases, TCR repertoire library preparation and sequencing were carried out by different laboratories using diverse techniques. The study deeply sequenced blood TCR repertoires of about five healthy adults to estimate repertoire size and the extent of clonotype sharing between individuals. For each donor, CD4 naive and CD4 memory were each run on three plates, CD8 naive on two plates, and CD8 memory on one plate. Results the study describes overall, beyond this receptor: About 5% of naive CD4, roughly 3.5% of naive CD8, roughly 2.4% of memory CD4, and 0.4% of memory CD8 clonotypes were shared across a handful of donors. Only blood was sampled, and tissue TCR repertoires likely differ from those in blood. Because the study included only a small number of donors, the genetic and exposure-history diversity represented was limited. Incomplete sequencing was indicated by rarefaction of sorted-subset datasets, despite the large sequencing depth. Compared with non-shared clonotypes, clonotypes shared by all four sorted-subset donors had higher generation probabilities. Estimated clonotype richness was generally larger for naive than for memory subsets. Based on pairwise subsampling, the degree of clonotype sharing among donors was expected to be affected by sequencing depth.

Note on this clone: It lacks a known antigen. No base quality values were provided; no much bigger clone lies one nucleotide off.

The CDR3 numbers 15 residues from cysteine through phenylalanine. Only the CDR3 DNA stays, 45 bases, in frame from base 1. The germline V gene gives CDR1 as MNHEY and CDR2 as SVGAGI. Unmatched junction bases come to 4, with V trimmed by 0 bases and J by 6 bases. TCR CDR3 regions were amplified from genomic DNA by multiplex PCR using the deep immunoSEQ assay. Extracted genomic DNA from each cell subset was distributed evenly across all wells of several immunoSEQ 96-well plates, and each plate was treated as a replicate. For sorted subsets, 150 to 250 ng of genomic DNA, equivalent to 25,000 to 35,000 T cell genomes, went into each replicate PCR. Purified libraries were measured with a Qubit 3.0 fluorometer, size-checked on a Bioanalyzer 2100, and measured again with the KAPA Library Quantification kit. Each immunoSEQ 96-well plate was sequenced on its own single-read 150-cycle Illumina NextSeq 550 flow cell. Regarding the original processing steps: Because the immunoSEQ output held only junctional sequences and lacked quality scores, the filtering could not match the filtering applied to full-length reads. To assign V/J genes and CDR3, sequences were annotated using PyIR, a Python wrapper for IgBLAST v1.9, with IMGT germline references. Any read was removed if the V/J assignment was weak (E-value above 1e-6), the CDR3 was missing, or the read contained stop codons, out-of-frame junctions, or ambiguous translated residues. A V3J clonotype was defined by an identical inferred V gene, J gene, and CDR3 amino acid sequence. The percentage overlap between two repertoires was calculated by dividing the number of shared unique clonotypes by the size of the smaller repertoire. RTK rarefaction, the Chao1 estimator, and Recon v2.1 estimates of unobserved clonotypes were used to assess repertoire richness. Generation probabilities were computed with OLGA for all TCRbeta clonotypes obtained by the gDNA method from a handful of donors. TCRdb stores this immuneACCESS table with in-frame sequences only. Part of the clones is absent; in the studies checked, under half of the shortfall reflects unresolved V genes, and no reason is known for the rest. V and J calls and clone size are those listed in that table; D and trimming were worked out from the DNA. The sample profile shows about 680,000 clones; roughly 94% of them were found once. Approximately 25% of the sample lies in the top ten.

For the CD8 naive samples, CD45RO-negative cells were positively selected for CCR7, yielding a CD45RA+CCR7+ population from which TemRA cells were excluded. Healthy HIV-negative adults with no recently reported acute infections or vaccinations were included as donors. All donors were Caucasian adults living in Nashville, Tennessee, USA. Blood was collected by leukapheresis, and PBMCs were isolated by Ficoll-Histopaque density gradient centrifugation and then cryopreserved in liquid nitrogen vapor phase. Analytical flow cytometry was used to check the purity and quantity of every magnetically sorted T cell population. Each sorted fraction had its genomic DNA isolated and then quantified by UV absorbance on a Nanodrop 2000c.

The clonotype comes from a man under 40 in good health. Source material: naive CD8+ T cells sorted from blood. In light of the paper, this sample's cell subset or site label describes: CD45RA+CCR7+. The rearranged segments are TRBV6-5 and TRBJ2-3, and 9 junctional nucleotides match TRBD2. CDR3 loop: CASSYSLAGADTQYF. The bases are TGTGCCAGCAGTTACTCATTAGCGGGAGCGGATACGCAGTATTTT.